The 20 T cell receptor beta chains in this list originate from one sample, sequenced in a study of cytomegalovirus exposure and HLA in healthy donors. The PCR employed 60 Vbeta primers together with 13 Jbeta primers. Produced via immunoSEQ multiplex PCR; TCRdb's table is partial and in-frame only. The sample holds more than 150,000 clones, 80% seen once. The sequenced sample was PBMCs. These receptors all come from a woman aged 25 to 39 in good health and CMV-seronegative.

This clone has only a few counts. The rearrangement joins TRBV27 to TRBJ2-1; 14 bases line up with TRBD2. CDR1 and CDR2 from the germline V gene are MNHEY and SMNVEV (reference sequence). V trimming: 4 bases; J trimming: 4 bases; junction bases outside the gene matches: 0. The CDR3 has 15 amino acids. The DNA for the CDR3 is TGTGCCAGCAGTTGGACTAGCGGGGGGTACAATGAGCAGTTCTTC. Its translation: CASSWTSGGYNEQFF.

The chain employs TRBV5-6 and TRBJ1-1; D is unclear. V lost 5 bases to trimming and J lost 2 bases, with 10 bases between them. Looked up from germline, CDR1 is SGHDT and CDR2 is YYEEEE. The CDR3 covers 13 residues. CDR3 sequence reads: CASRNQFNTEAFF. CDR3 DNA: TGTGCCAGCAGGAATCAGTTTAACACTGAAGCTTTCTTT.

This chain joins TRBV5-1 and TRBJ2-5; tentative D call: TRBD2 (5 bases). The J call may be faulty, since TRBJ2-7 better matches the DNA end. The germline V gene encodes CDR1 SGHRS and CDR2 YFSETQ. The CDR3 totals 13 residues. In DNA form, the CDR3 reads TGCGCCAGCAGCTTGGTGGGGAGCCACGAGCAGTACTTC. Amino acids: CASSLVGSHEQYF.

The CDR3 coding sequence is TGTGCCAGTACCATGGGATCGGGGGTTAGGCTTTCACCCCTCCACTTT. Translated, it gives CASTMGSGVRLSPLHF. This chain connects TRBV19 to TRBJ1-6, with D possibly TRBD1 on 5 matching bases. The CDR3 sequence is 16 residues long. Trimming took off 7 bases at V and 9 bases at J, with 22 bases between the two ends. The germline CDR1 and CDR2 sequences are LNHDA and SQIVND (reference sequence).

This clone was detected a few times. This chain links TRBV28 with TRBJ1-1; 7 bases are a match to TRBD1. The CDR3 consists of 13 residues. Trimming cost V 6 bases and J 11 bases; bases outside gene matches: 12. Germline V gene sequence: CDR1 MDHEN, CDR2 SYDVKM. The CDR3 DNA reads TGTGCCAGCAGACAGGGACAGCCCCTCCAGGCTTTCTTT. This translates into CASRQGQPLQAFF.

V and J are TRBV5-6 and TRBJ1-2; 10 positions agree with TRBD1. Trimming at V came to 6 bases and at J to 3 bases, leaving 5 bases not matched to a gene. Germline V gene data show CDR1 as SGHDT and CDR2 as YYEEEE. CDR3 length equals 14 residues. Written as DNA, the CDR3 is TGTGCCAGCACCACGGACAGGGGGGACTATGGCTACACCTTC. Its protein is CASTTDRGDYGYTF.

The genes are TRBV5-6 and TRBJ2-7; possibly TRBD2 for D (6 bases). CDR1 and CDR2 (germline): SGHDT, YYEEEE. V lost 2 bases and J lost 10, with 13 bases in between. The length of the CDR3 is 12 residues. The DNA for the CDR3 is TGTGCCAGCAGCTTCTCCGGGAGTATTCAGTACTTC. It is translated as CASSFSGSIQYF.

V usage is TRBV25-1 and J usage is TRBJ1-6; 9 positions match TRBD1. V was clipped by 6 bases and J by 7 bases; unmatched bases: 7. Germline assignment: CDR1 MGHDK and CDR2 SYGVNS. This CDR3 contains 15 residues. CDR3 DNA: TGTGCCAGCAGACCCGACAGGGGGGGGAATTCACCCCTCCACTTT. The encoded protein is CASRPDRGGNSPLHF.

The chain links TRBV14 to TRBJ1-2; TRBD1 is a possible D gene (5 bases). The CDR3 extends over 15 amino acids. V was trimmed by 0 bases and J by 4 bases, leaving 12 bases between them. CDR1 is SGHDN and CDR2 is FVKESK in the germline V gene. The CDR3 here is CASSQDRGGSYGYTF. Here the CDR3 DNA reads TGTGCCAGCAGCCAAGATCGCGGGGGTTCCTATGGCTACACCTTC.

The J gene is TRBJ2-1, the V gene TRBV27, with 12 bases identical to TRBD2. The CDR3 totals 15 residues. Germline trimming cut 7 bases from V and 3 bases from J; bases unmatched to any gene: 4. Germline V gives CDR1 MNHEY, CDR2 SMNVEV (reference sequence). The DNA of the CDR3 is TGTGCCAGCACTCTAGCGGGGGGGCTCTACAATGAGCAGTTCTTC. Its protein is CASTLAGGLYNEQFF.

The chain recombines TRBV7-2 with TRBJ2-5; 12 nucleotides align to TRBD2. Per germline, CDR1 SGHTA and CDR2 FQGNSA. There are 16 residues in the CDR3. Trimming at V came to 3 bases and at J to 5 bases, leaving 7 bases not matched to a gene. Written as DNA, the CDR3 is TGTGCCAGCAGCTTCCCGGGACTAGCGGGTCGGGAGACCCAGTACTTC. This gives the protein CASSFPGLAGRETQYF. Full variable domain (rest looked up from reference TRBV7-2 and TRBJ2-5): GAGVSQSPSNKVTEKGKDVELRCDPISGHTALYWYRQSLGQGLEFLIYFQGNSAPDKSGLPSDRFSAERTGGSVSTLTIQRTQQEDSAVYLCASSFPGLAGRETQYFGPGTRLLVL.

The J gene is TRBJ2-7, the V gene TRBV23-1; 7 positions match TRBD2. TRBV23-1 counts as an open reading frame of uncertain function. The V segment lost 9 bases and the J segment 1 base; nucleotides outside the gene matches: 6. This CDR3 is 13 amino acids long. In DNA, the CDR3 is TGCGCCAGTTTGCCCGGGGGGTCCTACGAGCAGTACTTC. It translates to CASLPGGSYEQYF.

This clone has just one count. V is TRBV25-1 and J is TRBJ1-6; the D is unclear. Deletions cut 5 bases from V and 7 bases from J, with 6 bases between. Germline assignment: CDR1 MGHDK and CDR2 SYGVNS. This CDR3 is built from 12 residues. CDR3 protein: CASSNYNSPLHF. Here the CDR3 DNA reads TGTGCCAGCAGTAACTACAATTCACCCCTCCACTTT.

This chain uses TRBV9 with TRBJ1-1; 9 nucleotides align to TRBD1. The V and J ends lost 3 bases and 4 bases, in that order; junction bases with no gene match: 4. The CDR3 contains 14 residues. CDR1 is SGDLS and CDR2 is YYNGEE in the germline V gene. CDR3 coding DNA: TGTGCCAGCAGCGAACAGGGGGCAGGCACTGAAGCTTTCTTT. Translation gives CASSEQGAGTEAFF.

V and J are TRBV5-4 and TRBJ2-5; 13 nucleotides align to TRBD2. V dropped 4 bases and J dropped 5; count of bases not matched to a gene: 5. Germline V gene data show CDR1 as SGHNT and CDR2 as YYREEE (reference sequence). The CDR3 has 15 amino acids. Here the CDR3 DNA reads TGTGCCAGCAGCCATAGACTAGCGGGGGGTGAGACCCAGTACTTC. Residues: CASSHRLAGGETQYF.

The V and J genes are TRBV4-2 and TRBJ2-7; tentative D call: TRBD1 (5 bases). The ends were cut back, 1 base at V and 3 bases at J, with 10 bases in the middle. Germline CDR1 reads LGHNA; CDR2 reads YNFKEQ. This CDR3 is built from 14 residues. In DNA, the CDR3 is TGTGCCAGCAGCCAAGGGGCAGGGCGCTACGAGCAGTACTTC. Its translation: CASSQGAGRYEQYF.

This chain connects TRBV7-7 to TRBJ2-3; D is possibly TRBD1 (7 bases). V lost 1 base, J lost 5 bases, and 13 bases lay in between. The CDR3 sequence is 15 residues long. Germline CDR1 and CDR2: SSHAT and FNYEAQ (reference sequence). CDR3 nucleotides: TGTGCCAGCAGCTTAGGGCAGGGGGGAAAAGATACGCAGTATTTT. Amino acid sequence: CASSLGQGGKDTQYF.

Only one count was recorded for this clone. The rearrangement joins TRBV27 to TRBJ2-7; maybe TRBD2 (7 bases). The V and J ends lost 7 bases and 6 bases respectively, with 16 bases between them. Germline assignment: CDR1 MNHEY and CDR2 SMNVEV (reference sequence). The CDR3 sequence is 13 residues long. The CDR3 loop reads CASMIGGLGEQYF. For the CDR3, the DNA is TGTGCCAGCATGATCGGGGGGCTCGGCGAGCAGTACTTC.

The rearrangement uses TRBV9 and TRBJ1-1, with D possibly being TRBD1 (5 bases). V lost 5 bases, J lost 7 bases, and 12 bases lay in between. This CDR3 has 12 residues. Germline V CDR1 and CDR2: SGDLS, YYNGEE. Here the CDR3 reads CASSLVGREAFF. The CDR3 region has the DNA TGTGCCAGCAGTCTAGTGGGGCGTGAAGCTTTCTTT.

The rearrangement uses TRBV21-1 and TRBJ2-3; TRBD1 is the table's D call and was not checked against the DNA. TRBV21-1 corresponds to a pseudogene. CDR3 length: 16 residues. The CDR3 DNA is TGTGCCAGCAGCTCCCGGGACAGGATCTGCACAGATACGCAGTATTTT. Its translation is CASSSRDRICTDTQYF.